This T cell receptor (beta chain) appears in the sequencing data of a study of blood T cells in healthy people across ages. Study observations and caveats: PBMCs that were unsorted prevented a conclusive naive versus antigen-experienced comparison. Researchers deemed the diversity estimates from one million T cells underestimates.

For the second PCR, which ran for about 6 to 11 cycles, a sample-barcoded 5' primer and a J-beta primer mix were used. Every cDNA was tagged by a template-switch adaptor with 12 random nucleotides. TCRdb re-called the 5' RACE reads with MiXCR, one entry per CDR3 protein. Of a few hundred thousand distinct CDR3 sequences in the sample, 45% to 60% were seen once. This clonotype appeared a few times. Its target is not known. The TCR was taken from a man between 60 and 70 years old in good health. Material: blood.

The CDR3, as DNA: TGCAGTGCCCCCGGGACTAGCGTCCCCAAAAACATTCAGTACTTC. Its protein is CSAPGTSVPKNIQYF. The chain recombines TRBV20-1 with TRBJ2-4, with 10 bases matching TRBD2. The trim removed 6 bases at V and 2 bases at J, leaving 7 bases unmatched. Germline CDR1 and CDR2: DFQATT and SNEGSKA (reference sequence). CDR3 length: 15 residues.